This is a list of T cell receptor beta chains from one sample in a study of a mutant IDH1 vaccine in newly diagnosed glioma. Sequencing was performed with immunoSEQ multiplex PCR; in TCRdb, only in-frame clones are kept and a portion is missing. The data hold some 51,000 clones, with around four fifths observed a single time. No antigen has been identified for these receptors. Material: PBMCs, obtained from a glioma patient whose treatment included an IDH1 peptide vaccine. These receptors all come from a woman aged 40 to 49 with glioma. Both conserved end residues are part of each CDR3. A D gene is named only where the DNA matches it firmly. Expanded clones are given a class, and other clones once, few, many or no size at all.

>TRBV9|TRBD1|NA|TRBJ1-2
CASSLRDRGKDGYTF
TGTGCCAGCAGCCTAAGGGACAGGGGGAAGGATGGCTACACCTTC
>TRBV12-5|TRBD2|NA|TRBJ2-3
CASGLAGLAVGDTQYF
TGTGCTAGTGGTTTAGCAGGACTAGCGGTCGGAGATACGCAGTATTTT
>TRBV5-4|NA|NA|TRBJ2-7
CASSLGAGVGEQYF
TGTGCCAGCAGCCTGGGGGCGGGGGTCGGCGAGCAGTACTTC
>TRBV5-1|TRBD2|NA|TRBJ2-2
CASSRRGESAGELFF
TGCGCCAGCAGCCGGCGGGGGGAATCGGCCGGGGAGCTGTTTTTT
>TRBV5-1|NA|NA|TRBJ2-5
CASSLGSGRETQYF
TGCGCCAGCAGCTTGGGCAGTGGCCGGGAGACCCAGTACTTC
>TRBV6-4|NA|few|TRBJ1-1
CASRTGYNMNTEAFF
TGTGCCAGCAGAACCGGGTACAACATGAACACTGAAGCTTTCTTT
>TRBV6-5|NA|few|TRBJ1-1
CASSYVVISRATEAFF
TGTGCCAGCAGTTACGTAGTAATTAGCAGGGCCACTGAAGCTTTCTTT
>TRBV11-3|NA|NA|TRBJ1-2
CASSLGDGGYTF
TGTGCCAGCAGCTTAGGGGATGGGGGCTACACCTTC
>TRBV20-1|NA|few|TRBJ2-5
CSPYGDAQYF
TGCAGTCCCTATGGGGACGCCCAGTACTTC
>TRBV30|NA|NA|TRBJ2-7
CAWTNRLYEQYF
TGTGCCTGGACGAACAGACTTTACGAGCAGTACTTC
>TRBV19|NA|NA|TRBJ1-2
CAIQGDNYGYTF
TGTGCCATCCAAGGGGATAACTATGGCTACACCTTC
>TRBV4-3|NA|few|TRBJ2-5
CASSQAPGAWETQYF
TGCGCCAGCAGCCAGGCACCGGGGGCCTGGGAGACCCAGTACTTC
>TRBV5-1|TRBD1|NA|TRBJ1-2
CASSPHQGALGYGYTF
TGCGCCAGCAGCCCCCATCAGGGGGCATTAGGCTATGGCTACACCTTC
>TRBV5-1|NA|NA|TRBJ2-7
CASSYTRAYEQYF
TGCGCCAGCAGCTACACCAGGGCCTACGAGCAGTACTTC
>TRBV5-4|NA|NA|TRBJ2-3
CASSHWLRTTDTQYF
TGTGCCAGCAGCCACTGGCTACGGACCACAGATACGCAGTATTTT
>TRBV19|NA|NA|TRBJ1-2
CASSIDKWGFYGYTF
TGTGCCAGTAGTATAGATAAGTGGGGGTTCTATGGCTACACCTTC
>TRBV9|TRBD1|NA|TRBJ1-2
CASSVAAQGVSGYTF
TGTGCCAGCAGCGTAGCTGCACAGGGGGTGAGTGGCTACACCTTC
>TRBV19|NA|NA|TRBJ2-1
CASSLAANEQFF
TGTGCCAGTAGTTTGGCAGCCAATGAGCAGTTCTTC
>TRBV5-4|NA|few|TRBJ1-4
CASSRTTNEKLFF
TGTGCCAGCTCCAGGACCACTAATGAAAAACTGTTTTTT
>TRBV4-1|NA|NA|TRBJ1-3
CASSQGSDSSRTGNTIYF
TGCGCCAGCAGCCAAGGGTCTGACAGCTCCCGGACGGGAAACACCATATATTTT